Sequencing of this T cell receptor beta chain was carried out in a study of cytomegalovirus exposure and HLA in healthy donors (dated by TCRdb to 2016 to 2017). About the investigation overall: According to an earlier analysis of 550 to 750 of the donors, some 180 million T cells yielded 90 million to 140 million unique TCR beta sequences and about 300 Gb of sequence data. A later genetic analysis took genome-wide SNP genotypes for about three fifths of the 666 donors and used that subset as a discovery cohort. Alongside the repertoire data, information on donor age, sex, ethnicity and CMV serostatus was compiled. To predict cytomegalovirus infection status, the study combined high-throughput TCR immunosequencing, statistical association of individual TCRs with disease status, and machine learning. An early release that covered about 600 HLA-typed donors contained about 300 gigabases of sequencing data and tens of millions of unique TCR sequences. Across 398 genotyped donors of the cohort, an average of roughly 250,000 unique TCR beta nucleotide sequences per donor were sequenced, and roughly a sixth of those sequences were non-productive. Every discovery cohort repertoire had been produced on one sequencing platform. The number of typed donors differed by locus: about 620-640 for A, B, C, DRB1 and DQB1; 500 to 550 for DQA1; 606 for DPA1; and 400 to 480 for DPB1. Both class I and class II loci were covered by HLA typing, at four-digit resolution. About 5 DR-DQ haplotypes were handled as single units for association and clustering, since linkage in the cohort was strong. Along with the approximately 650-subject first cohort, a separate validation cohort of 120 different subjects was used. An earlier analysis of 587 of the donors used high-throughput TCR beta sequencing to judge whether each TCR beta V gene segment behaved as functional or pseudogenic. Of the roughly 420 genotyped donors, over 80% were placed in the genetic ancestry cluster associated with self-reported Caucasian donors. Rather than using new phenotypic data, the later analysis identified candidate immune exposures from TCR beta sequences and from how often those sequences occurred across donors. The study was designed to test whether signatures of past pathogen exposure could be identified by cataloging public T cell receptors. The study used immunosequencing to profile the T cell repertoires of around 600 subjects and linked those repertoires to cytomegalovirus serostatus. A later analysis re-analyzed previously published TCR beta repertoires from 600 to 850 donors and added high-resolution HLA genotyping to study TCR occurrence patterns.

Results and caveats for the whole study, not just this receptor: Most CMV-associated TCR beta chains appeared to be HLA-restricted in a later analysis, and the HLA associations seemed to be driven largely by CMV exposure. Compared with the roughly 670-donor mean, donors in an Asian-associated ancestry cluster had fewer N-insertions in productive TCRs, according to a later genetic analysis. A few of the identified cytomegalovirus-associated TCR beta chains were confirmed in vitro to be specific for cytomegalovirus antigens. In this cohort, only TCR beta chains were sequenced, and detectable features were limited by the absence of alpha or paired-chain data. Sequencing depth was assumed to be roughly uniform across donors in the presence/absence analyses, though that assumption may not hold. The 87-base-pair reads could not distinguish some IMGT-functional V segments, including TRBV6-2 and TRBV6-3, so those segments were excluded. Because HLA typing was missing for some donors at each locus, association tests included only the typed subset. V-gene and J-gene trimming of TCR beta chains was associated with a missense DCLRE1C variant in a later genetic analysis, and the association was replicated in an independent cohort. A group of highly shared sequence variants was considered likely to be a technical artifact of the sequencing pipeline. When HLA alleles, especially DR and DQ, strongly co-occurred, attributing TCR associations to individual alleles was difficult. Correlated functional status among segregating V segments might be attributable to linkage disequilibrium, but an unknown experimental factor could not be ruled out. While some public TCRs were present in many individuals, most TCR sequences turned up only very rarely across donors. The earlier analysis of almost 600 of the donors excluded roughly 16 rarely observed V segments, including chromosome 9 orphons, because counts were too low. The authors suggested that the approach could potentially be extended to other disease states and immunological phenotypes. The classifier was reported to diagnose cytomegalovirus status with high specificity and sensitivity in both the original cohort and the validation cohort. A later analysis reported that several top co-occurrence clusters appeared linked to parvovirus B19, influenza, CMV and Epstein-Barr virus. A further reported finding was that TCR beta sequences accurately predicted the HLA-A and HLA-B alleles for most subjects in the first cohort. The only immune exposure information available for the cohort was CMV serostatus. According to a later analysis, TCR association rates differed among HLA loci, with DRB1 alleles showing the most associated TCRs and HLA-C alleles showing the fewest. A total of around 150 TCR beta chains were listed by the study as associated with cytomegalovirus. A later analysis found that HLA-associated TCR beta chains were more clonally expanded and had lower generation probabilities than equally common non-associated chains. Specific HLA alleles were associated with over 15,000 TCR beta sequences at a false discovery rate of 0.05 in a later analysis. Broadly in line with IMGT annotations, most TCR beta V segments showed up in productive rearrangements about 87% or about 30% of the time in an earlier analysis of 587 of the donors.

Counted from cysteine to phenylalanine, this CDR3 has 16 amino acids. Only the CDR3 DNA is retained, 48 bases long and in frame from the first base. Taken from the germline V gene, the CDR1 and CDR2 loops are SGHTA and FQGNSA. The junction shows trimming of 6 bases on V and 8 bases on J, and the gene matches do not reach 10 bases of it. The cohort consisted of fewer than 700 healthy bone marrow donors. Cohort members were all nominally healthy when sampled, although unrecorded immune exposures were likely present. The donor was CMV seropositive and belonged to the group of around 300 seropositive cohort members. Each donor provided a peripheral blood sample, and peripheral blood mononuclear cells were used for TCR beta sequencing. The Qiagen DNeasy Blood Extraction Kit was used to extract genomic DNA from the blood cell samples. The library came from the immunoSEQ multiplex PCR assay. For the multiplex PCR, a mixture combining 60 forward primers for TCR Vbeta segments and 13 reverse primers for TCR Jbeta segments was used. The CDR3 region of rearranged TCR beta genes was amplified from genomic DNA by a multiplex PCR assay. Amplified TCR beta libraries were sequenced as 87-base-pair reads on the Illumina HiSeq System. Per the original workflow: Across the 640 or so repertoires, a later analysis counted 80 million or so unique TCR beta chains, 9.5 million to 13 million of which were shared by at least two donors. A nearest-neighbor algorithm error-corrected the raw reads and collapsed the reads into unique sequences, merging closely related sequences to remove PCR and sequencing errors. To assign V, D and J gene segments, CDR3 sequences were aligned to IMGT reference sequences. For a sequence to be retained, at least a six-nucleotide match to both a V gene segment and a J gene segment was required. A rearrangement counted as productive if the CDR3 had no stop codons and remained in frame with V and J, and every other rearrangement counted as non-productive. CDR3 was defined by IMGT convention, running from the second conserved V-encoded cysteine to the conserved J-encoded phenylalanine. The earlier analysis of about 590 of the donors excluded sequences that lacked an unambiguous match to a single V gene segment. In an earlier analysis of several hundred of the donors, a V segment was called functional when productive rearrangements were above 56.7%, and segregating when the standard deviation between donors exceeded 5%. A statistical classification framework was built for diagnosing cytomegalovirus status from the catalog of TCR beta chain sequences. In a later analysis, V and J genes were assigned by comparing TCR nucleotide sequences against IMGT/GENE-DB human TR gene sequences. The TCRdist pipeline was used in a later analysis to assign CDR3 sequences and most-parsimonious VDJ recombination scenarios. In a later analysis, each TCR beta chain was defined by its CDR3 amino acid sequence together with its V-gene family, and reads without a unique V-gene family were excluded. In a later analysis, fewer than 650 highly shared, low-generation-probability nucleotide sequences were removed to address suspected cross-contamination and a sequencing artifact. For each public chain, a later analysis derived a clonal expansion index from normalized ranks of inferred template counts within each repertoire. In a later analysis, generation probabilities were computed with a VDJ recombination model fitted to out-of-frame rearrangements, and the resulting probabilities were checked against IGoR. Hypergeometric tests were used in a later analysis to score TCR-TCR, TCR-HLA and TCR-CMV co-occurrence, with a repertoire-size bias correction applied to the TCR pairs. To estimate false discovery rates, a later analysis permuted the HLA or CMV assignments 20 times. In a later analysis, co-occurring TCRs were grouped with DBSCAN, and TCRdist sequence similarity was added when clustering was performed within HLA-allele-positive subsets. Repertoires with fewer than 30,000 or more than 120,000 public chains were left out of co-occurrence clustering, as were about 5 repertoires with anomalous nucleotide sharing. In its TCRdb copy, this immuneACCESS table keeps in-frame sequences only and misses some clones. Where compared with another copy, unresolved V genes explain less than half of these, and the others have no known cause. The DNA gave D and trimming, while V, J and clone size come from that table. The sample yields 150,000 to 200,000 clones; approximately 80% were counted once. Around 2.5% of the sample belongs to the ten largest clones.

Of note for this clone: Its antigen is still unknown. The sample holds no much larger clone one base away, and base qualities are not on file.

Source material: PBMCs. This clonotype originated in a middle-aged woman in good health and CMV-seropositive. Rearrangement joined TRBV7-2 to TRBJ2-1; 13 bases in between match TRBD2. The CDR3 sequence is CASRPHRTSGGYEQFF. DNA sequence: TGTGCCAGCAGACCACATCGGACTAGCGGGGGTTATGAGCAGTTCTTC.